This TCR beta chain comes out of a study of PD-L1 blockade in urothelial cancer. At the level of the study: Patients went on atezolizumab around 2014, receiving 1,200 mg intravenously every 3 weeks. After treatment start, blood was analyzed at 3 weeks (second dose) and at 6 weeks.

Here immunoSEQ multiplex PCR was the method, and the copy in TCRdb shows in-frame clones only, minus some. Among 55,000 to 70,000 clones listed, about four fifths were seen once. The CDR3 loop spans 14 amino acids. V was clipped by 0 bases and J by 6 bases, with 9 bases between them. Germline V gene data show CDR1 as MGHRA and CDR2 as YSYEKL. Samples spanned pretreatment and treatment, with 1 to 8 time points per patient. The sequencing here drew on PBMCs, taken around atezolizumab (anti-PD-L1) treatment. The source of this sequence is a man between 65 and 85 years old with urothelial cancer. V gene TRBV4-1 combines with J gene TRBJ2-1, with D unclear. The CDR3 reads CASSQDHVVNEQFF. CDR3 sequence (DNA): TGCGCCAGCAGCCAAGATCATGTAGTCAATGAGCAGTTCTTC.